This T cell receptor beta chain was captured in a study of vaccination effects on CD4 cells after COVID-19. Whole-study results and caveats: The study had few convalescent patients and no early post-infection timepoints.

The ViraFEST assay expanded antigen-specific CD4+ T cells with viral peptide pools before sequencing. CD4+ T cells were isolated after around 10 days of culture. Confirmation by PCR established that the person had SARS-CoV-2 infection between March and December 2020. PBMC cultures contained approximately 1.8 million cells per well, 8.5 to 10 IU/ml IL-2 and roughly 9.5 ug/ml peptides. The protocol was immunoSEQ multiplex PCR, while the TCRdb copy is restricted to in-frame clones and leaves out a portion. Counted here are about 45,000 clones, roughly two thirds occurring once; the ten biggest clones make up about 30%. A word on this clone: Its antigen is unidentified.

V lost 3 bases, J lost 1 base, and 12 bases lay in between. This CDR3 has 15 residues. Germline V gene lookup returns CDR1 MNHEY and CDR2 SMNVEV (reference sequence). This receptor was taken from a human donor who had a prior SARS-CoV-2 infection. The chain is built from TRBV27 and TRBJ1-1; possibly TRBD1 for D (5 bases). Sequencing used CD4+ T cells from PBMCs cultured with a peptide pool, obtained before COVID-19 vaccination. CDR3 DNA sequence: TGTGCCAGCAGTTTTTCTTGGGGGGAGAACACTGAAGCTTTCTTT. This encodes CASSFSWGENTEAFF.